One TCR beta chain is described in this entry. Its antigen is currently unknown. This specimen comes from a study of identical twins. Trimming cost V 6 bases and J 1 base, with 6 bases left between them. CDR1 and CDR2 from the germline V gene are MNHEY and SVGEGT. CDR3 length: 12 amino acids. The cDNA had a unique molecular identifier and a template-switch universal primer site. Each CDR3 protein is one row after TCRdb ran MiXCR on the 5' RACE reads. This sample has around 250,000 distinct CDR3 sequences, with over 9.5% found just once. Study-level findings and limits: Cross-sectional statistical analysis, not tracking of the same donors, underpinned the conclusions. Insertion counts were lower in abundant cord blood beta clonotypes, a trend that memory repertoires did not show. Excess sharing by twins proved weaker in beta out-of-frame sequences.

This same sample was also taken into another study, of yellow fever vaccine responses in identical twins.

The sequence derives from a woman between 18 and 30 years old in good health. Sequencing used memory (CD45RO+) T cells sorted from blood. The chain employs TRBV6-2 or TRBV6-3 and TRBJ1-1; D gene ambiguous. The CDR3 DNA reads TGTGCCAGCAGGCCCCAGAACACTGAAGCTTTCTTT. It yields the protein CASRPQNTEAFF.